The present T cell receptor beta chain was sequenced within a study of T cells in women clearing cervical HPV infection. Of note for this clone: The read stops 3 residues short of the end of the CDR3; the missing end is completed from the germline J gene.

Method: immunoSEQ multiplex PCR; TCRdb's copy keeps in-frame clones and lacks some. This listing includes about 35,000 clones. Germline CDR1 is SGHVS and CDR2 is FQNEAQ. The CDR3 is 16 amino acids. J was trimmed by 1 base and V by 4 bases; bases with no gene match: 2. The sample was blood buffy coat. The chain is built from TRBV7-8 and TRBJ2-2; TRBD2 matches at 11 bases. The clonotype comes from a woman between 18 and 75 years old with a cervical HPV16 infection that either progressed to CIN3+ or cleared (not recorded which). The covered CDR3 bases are TGTGCCAGCAGCTCCACTAGCGGGAGGAACACCGGGGAG. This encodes CASSSTSGRNTGE. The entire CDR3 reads CASSSTSGRNTGELFF.